This entry concerns a single T cell receptor (beta chain). Per the germline V gene, CDR1 is ENHRY and CDR2 is SYGVKD. CDR3 length equals 16 residues. V lost 5 bases and J lost 1; bases outside the gene matches: 6. Sequencing used immunoSEQ multiplex PCR; TCRdb keeps in-frame clones, though not all of them. The repertoire holds 140,000 or so clones, approximately 85% seen once, with 1.5% to 2% in the top ten. The record originates from a study of blood T cell repertoires in COVID-19. Sequencing input: peripheral blood. The receptor was isolated from a man aged 70 or older with acute or convalescent COVID-19. The chain links TRBV10-3 to TRBJ2-3, with 10 bases fitting TRBD2. CDR3 loop: CAISTGTSARTDTQYF. Written as DNA, the CDR3 is TGTGCCATCAGTACCGGGACTAGCGCCCGCACAGATACGCAGTATTTT.